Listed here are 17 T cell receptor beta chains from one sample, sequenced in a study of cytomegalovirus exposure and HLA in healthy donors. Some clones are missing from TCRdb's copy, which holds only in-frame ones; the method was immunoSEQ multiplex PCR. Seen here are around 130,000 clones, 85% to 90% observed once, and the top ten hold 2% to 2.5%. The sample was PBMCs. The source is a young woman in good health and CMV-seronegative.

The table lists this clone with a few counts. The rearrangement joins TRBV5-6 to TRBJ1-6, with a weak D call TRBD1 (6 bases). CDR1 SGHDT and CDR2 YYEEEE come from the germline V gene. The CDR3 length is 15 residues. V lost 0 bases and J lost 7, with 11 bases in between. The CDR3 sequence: CASSLGAQGNSPLHF. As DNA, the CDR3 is TGTGCCAGCAGCTTGGGGGCTCAGGGGAATTCACCCCTCCACTTT.

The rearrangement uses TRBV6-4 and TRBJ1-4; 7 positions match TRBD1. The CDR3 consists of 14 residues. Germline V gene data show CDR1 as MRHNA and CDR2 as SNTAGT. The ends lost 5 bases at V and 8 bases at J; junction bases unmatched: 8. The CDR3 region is CASSLQGQYEKLFF. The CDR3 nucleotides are TGTGCCAGCAGTCTACAGGGGCAATACGAAAAACTGTTTTTT.

The CDR3 sequence is CASSLGGRNTGELFF. In DNA, the CDR3 is TGTGCCAGCAGCCTAGGGGGCCGCAACACCGGGGAGCTGTTTTTT. The chain couples TRBV5-4 to TRBJ2-2; 7 bases align to TRBD1. V shed 4 bases and J 2 bases; nucleotides not matched to a gene: 5. CDR3 size: 15 residues. CDR1 is SGHNT, CDR2 YYREEE, per germline (reference sequence).

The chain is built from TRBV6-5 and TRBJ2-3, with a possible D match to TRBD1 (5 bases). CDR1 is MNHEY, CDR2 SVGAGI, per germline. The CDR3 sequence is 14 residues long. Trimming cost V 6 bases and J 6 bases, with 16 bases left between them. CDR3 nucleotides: TGTGCCAGCAGAGAAGGGGCTACTGGGGATACGCAGTATTTT. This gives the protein CASREGATGDTQYF.

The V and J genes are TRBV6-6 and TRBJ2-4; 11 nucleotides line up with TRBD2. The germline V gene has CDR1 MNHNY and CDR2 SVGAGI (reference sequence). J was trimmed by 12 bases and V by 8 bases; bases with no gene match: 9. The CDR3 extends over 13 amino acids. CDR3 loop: CASHSVTSGDQYF. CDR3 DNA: TGTGCCAGCCACTCGGTGACTAGCGGGGATCAGTACTTC.

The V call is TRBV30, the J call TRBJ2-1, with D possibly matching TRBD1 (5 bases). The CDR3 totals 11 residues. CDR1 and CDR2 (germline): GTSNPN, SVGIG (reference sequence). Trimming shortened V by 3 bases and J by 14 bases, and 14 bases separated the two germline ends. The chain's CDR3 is CAWRVLGHEFF. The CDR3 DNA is TGTGCCTGGAGGGTTCTAGGACACGAGTTCTTC.

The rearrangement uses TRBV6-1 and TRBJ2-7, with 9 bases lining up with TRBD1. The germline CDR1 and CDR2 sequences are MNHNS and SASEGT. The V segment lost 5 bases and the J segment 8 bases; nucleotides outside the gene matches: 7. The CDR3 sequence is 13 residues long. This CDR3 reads CASSPRTGEKQYF. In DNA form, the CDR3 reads TGTGCCAGCAGTCCTCGGACAGGGGAAAAGCAGTACTTC.

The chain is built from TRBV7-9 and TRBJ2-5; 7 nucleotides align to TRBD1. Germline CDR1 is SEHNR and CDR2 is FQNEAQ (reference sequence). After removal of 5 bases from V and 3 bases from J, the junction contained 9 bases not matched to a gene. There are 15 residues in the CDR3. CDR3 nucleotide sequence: TGTGCCAGCAGCGCCCGGGACAGACCTAAAGAGACCCAGTACTTC. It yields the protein CASSARDRPKETQYF.

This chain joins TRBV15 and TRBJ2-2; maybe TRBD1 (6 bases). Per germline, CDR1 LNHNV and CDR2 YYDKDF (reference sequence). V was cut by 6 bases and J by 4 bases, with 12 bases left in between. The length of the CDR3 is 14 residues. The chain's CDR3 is CATRQGAGTGELFF. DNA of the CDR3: TGTGCCACCAGACAGGGCGCCGGCACCGGGGAGCTGTTTTTT.

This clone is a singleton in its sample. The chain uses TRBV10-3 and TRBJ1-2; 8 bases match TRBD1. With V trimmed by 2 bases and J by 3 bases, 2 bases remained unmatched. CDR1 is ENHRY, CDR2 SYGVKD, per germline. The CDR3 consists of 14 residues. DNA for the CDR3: TGTGCCATCAGTGAGACAGGGGGGGACTATGGCTACACCTTC. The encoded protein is CAISETGGDYGYTF.

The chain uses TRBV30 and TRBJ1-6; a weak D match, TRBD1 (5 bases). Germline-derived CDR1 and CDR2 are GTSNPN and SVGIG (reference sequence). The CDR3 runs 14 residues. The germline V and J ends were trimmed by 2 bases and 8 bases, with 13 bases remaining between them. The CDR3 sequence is CAWSLGQGYSPLHF. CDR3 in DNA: TGTGCCTGGAGTTTAGGTCAGGGTTATTCACCCCTCCACTTT.

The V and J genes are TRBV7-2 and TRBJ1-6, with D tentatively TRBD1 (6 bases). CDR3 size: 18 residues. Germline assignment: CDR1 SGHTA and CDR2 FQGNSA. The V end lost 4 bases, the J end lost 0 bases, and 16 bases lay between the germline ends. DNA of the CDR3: TGTGCCAGCAGCTCTCGGGCAGGGGCAAGCTCCTATAATTCACCCCTCCACTTT. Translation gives CASSSRAGASSYNSPLHF.

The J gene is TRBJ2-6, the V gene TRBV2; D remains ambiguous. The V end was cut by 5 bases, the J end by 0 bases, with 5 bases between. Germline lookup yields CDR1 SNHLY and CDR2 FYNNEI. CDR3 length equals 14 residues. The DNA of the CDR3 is TGTGCCAGCAGTCCTAGCTCTGGGGCCAACGTCCTGACTTTC. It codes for CASSPSSGANVLTF.

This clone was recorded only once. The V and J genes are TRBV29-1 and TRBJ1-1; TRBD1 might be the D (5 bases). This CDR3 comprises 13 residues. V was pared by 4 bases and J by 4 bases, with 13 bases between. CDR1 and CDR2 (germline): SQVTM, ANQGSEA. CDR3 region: CSVARGGITEAFF. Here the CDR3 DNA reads TGCAGCGTTGCACGGGGGGGTATCACTGAAGCTTTCTTT.

The CDR3 here is CASSALAGGTTEQFF. CDR3 sequence (DNA): TGTGCCAGCAGCGCCCTAGCGGGGGGGACCACTGAGCAGTTCTTC. The chain joins TRBV6-4 to TRBJ2-1; 12 nucleotides align to TRBD2. V lost 6 bases and J lost 9; bases outside the gene matches: 9. The CDR3 runs 15 residues. Germline lookup yields CDR1 MRHNA and CDR2 SNTAGT.

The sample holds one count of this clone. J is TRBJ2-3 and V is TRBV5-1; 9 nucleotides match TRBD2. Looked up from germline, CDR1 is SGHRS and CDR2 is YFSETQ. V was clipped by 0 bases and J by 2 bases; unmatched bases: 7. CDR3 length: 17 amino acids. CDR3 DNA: TGCGCCAGCAGCTTGGCGGCGGGGGGGACATTCACAGATACGCAGTATTTT. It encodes CASSLAAGGTFTDTQYF.

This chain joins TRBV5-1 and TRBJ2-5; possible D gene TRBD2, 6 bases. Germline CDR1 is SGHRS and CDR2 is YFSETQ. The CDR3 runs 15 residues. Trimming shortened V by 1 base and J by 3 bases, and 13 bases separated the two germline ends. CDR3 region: CASSLSRWGEETQYF. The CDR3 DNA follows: TGCGCCAGCAGCTTGTCTCGCTGGGGGGAAGAGACCCAGTACTTC.